Below, one TCR beta chain is given with its context. Its antigen remains unknown. The record originates from a study of CD8 T cells in ankylosing spondylitis. General study points: Clones linked to disease, bearing a CD8+ phenotype, were relatively rare in peripheral blood. Reportedly, significant enrichment of disease-linked clones occurred in matched ankylosing spondylitis synovial fluid.

There are 12 residues in the CDR3. The germline V and J ends were trimmed by 3 bases and 5 bases, with 8 bases remaining between them. TCRdb called the 5' RACE reads again in MiXCR, with one record for every CDR3 protein. The sample includes around 340,000 distinct CDR3 sequences, around 20% of them seen just once. The receptor was derived from a male donor with ankylosing spondylitis or in good health (not recorded which). This sequence joins TRBV12-3 or TRBV12-4 and TRBJ2-7; D unresolved. The sample comprised blood, either unsorted or a sorted T cell fraction (not recorded which). The CDR3 is CASSLSVNEQYF. DNA of the CDR3: TGTGCCAGCAGTTTGTCGGTAAACGAGCAGTACTTC.